This T cell receptor beta chain was recorded in a study of cytomegalovirus exposure and HLA in healthy donors. Germline-derived CDR1 and CDR2 are MNHEY and SVGAGI. The CDR3 length is 13 residues. V dropped 6 bases and J dropped 4 bases, with 12 bases sitting between them. A multiplex PCR was run with 60 Vbeta primers and 13 Jbeta primers. Only in-frame clones appear in the TCRdb table, and some are missing; sequencing was by immunoSEQ multiplex PCR. This sample contains tens of thousands of clones. Comments on this clone: Its target is not known.

Broader study findings: There were some public TCRs occurring in many donors, but most TCR sequences were rare.

Source material: PBMCs. V usage is TRBV6-5 and J usage is TRBJ1-2; a possible D gene is TRBD1 (5 bases). This TCR was recovered from a human donor in good health. The CDR3 DNA reads as TGTGCCAGCAGCCGCAGTGGGGCCTATGGCTACACCTTC. The encoded protein is CASSRSGAYGYTF.